This T cell receptor (beta chain) was sequenced during a study of T-cell reconstitution after alpha-beta-depleted transplantation in children (dated by TCRdb to between 2015 and 2016). In the study overall: T-cell immune reconstitution after TCRalphabeta/CD19-depleted allogeneic hematopoietic cell transplantation in children was quantitatively tracked in the study by means of TCR repertoire profiling. What the research found in general, with its limitations: About two months after transplant, the apparently early recovery of alphabetaT-cell counts reportedly depended on just several hundred clones that had expanded rapidly and came from non-depleted graft cells. In some patients, high TCRbeta diversity at day 60 was attributed to recipient T cells and intrathymic progenitors that had survived conditioning. Hyperexpanded clone frequencies declined over subsequent months; after one year, T-cell counts and TCRbeta diversity were mostly attributed to newly produced T cells.

Library preparation used PCR. Sequencing took place on an Illumina HiSeq 2500. TCR libraries were prepared with molecular barcoding, using unique molecular identifiers to normalize TCRbeta repertoire quantification. The public reads were reprocessed in TCRdb via fastp at Q25 and MiXCR, keeping in-frame beta chains. CDR3 protein sequences are deduplicated, and each keeps its most common genes and DNA. The sample table contains just under 250,000 distinct CDR3 sequences; only one count was recorded for about 26% of them. Roughly 2.7% of the sample lies in the top ten. Points on this clonotype: The specificity of this receptor is unknown. Per-base quality was not reported, and no clone a single base away is much larger than it.

V and J are truncated by 3 bases and 9 bases respectively, leaving an intervening sequence of 24 bases. The CDR3 holds 16 amino acids from the cysteine to the phenylalanine. The read is trimmed to its CDR3 DNA, 48 bases read in frame from base 1. Based on the germline V gene (reference sequence), the CDR1 and CDR2 sequences are DFQATT and SNEGSKA. The sample's treatment or condition label is to be understood as: allogeneic hematopoietic cell transplantation with graft depleted of TCRalphabeta T cells and CD19 B cells. Transplant recipients were children who received TCRalphabeta/CD19-depleted allogeneic hematopoietic cell grafts.

This clonotype originated in a girl aged 2-10 years with Fanconi anemia, due to receive a stem cell transplant. In this chain, TRBV20-1 is recombined with TRBJ2-1; the best D guess is TRBD2, with 6 bases matching. The sequencing here drew on PBMCs, taken before TCRalphabeta/CD19-depleted stem cell transplant. The nucleotide sequence reads TGCAGTGCTAGGGGGTTAGCGGAAGGATTCTATAGTGAGCAGTTCTTC. Its product reads: CSARGLAEGFYSEQFF.